The rows below give T cell receptor beta chains drawn from one sample of a study of T-cell memory formation after mild COVID-19. TCRdb called the 5' RACE reads again in MiXCR, with one record for every CDR3 protein. The sample lists hundreds of thousands of distinct CDR3 sequences, 15% occurring once. Sequenced material: PBMCs or a T cell subset sorted from them (not recorded which). The receptor set was obtained from a man aged 18 to 29 who had mild COVID-19 (a few samples of this study predate the infection). Cell type and time point are not known. The CDR3 runs from the conserved cysteine through the conserved F or W. Fields, in order: D gene, V gene, J gene, CDR3 protein. A D gene is named only where the DNA matches it firmly.

>-|TRBV28|TRBJ1-5
CASITVNQPQHF
>-|TRBV6-2/TRBV6-3|TRBJ2-5
CASSSYRETQYF
>TRBD1|TRBV5-6|TRBJ1-3
CASSPVGQGSGNTIYF
>-|TRBV29-1|TRBJ2-5
CSGLWGAETQYF
>TRBD1|TRBV19|TRBJ2-7
CASIRRDRSSYEQYF
>-|TRBV6-2/TRBV6-3|TRBJ1-5
CASIERRVSGPQHF
>TRBD1|TRBV6-2/TRBV6-3|TRBJ1-2
CASTDDRVDGYTF
>-|TRBV12-3/TRBV12-4|TRBJ1-5
CASGPGGQPQHF
>-|TRBV4-2|TRBJ2-7
CASSQSLDEQYF
>-|TRBV11-2|TRBJ1-3
CASSFVSGNTIYF
>-|TRBV12-5|TRBJ2-3
CASGLVDTRLGEAQYF
>TRBD1|TRBV4-2|TRBJ1-5
CASSLDRVNQPQHF
>TRBD2|TRBV12-3/TRBV12-4|TRBJ2-2
CASSSSGGVVGELFF
>-|TRBV7-3|TRBJ2-5
CASSLVGFAEETQYF
>-|TRBV2|TRBJ1-2
CASSEAGGFGYTF
>TRBD1|TRBV4-3|TRBJ2-1
CASSVQGRGNEQFF
>-|TRBV4-1|TRBJ2-7
CASSQALPAYEQYF
>-|TRBV7-9|TRBJ1-3
CASSRHIPSGNTIYF
>-|TRBV21-1|TRBJ2-2
CASSKGLGGRSTGELFF
>TRBD2|TRBV20-1|TRBJ2-3
CSARAGSGGDTDTQYF
>-|TRBV11-2|TRBJ1-1
CASSSSPGAFF
>-|TRBV28|TRBJ2-1
CASRILTGGGYNEQFF
>-|TRBV7-9|TRBJ1-1
CASSPARVSRTEAFF
>-|TRBV5-1|TRBJ1-1
CASSDDSLAEAFF
>TRBD1|TRBV15|TRBJ2-5
CATSREAGGWETQYF
>-|TRBV12-3/TRBV12-4|TRBJ1-5
CASSPRYEPQHF
>-|TRBV7-3|TRBJ2-3
CASSPLGRGTDTQYF
>-|TRBV9|TRBJ2-3
CASSAPTGSDTQYF
>-|TRBV4-2|TRBJ2-2
CASSQVGGELFF
>TRBD2|TRBV11-1|TRBJ2-1
CASSLGLAAYNEQFF
>-|TRBV12-5|TRBJ2-1
CASSGPPNEQFF
>-|TRBV29-1|TRBJ2-5
CSVELWVPETQYF
>TRBD2|TRBV7-2|TRBJ2-7
CASSSGLAEYEQYF
>-|TRBV7-6|TRBJ1-1
CASSPMRGGTEAFF
>-|TRBV29-1|TRBJ2-2
CSVVLAFYGELFF
>TRBD2|TRBV4-1|TRBJ2-5
CASSQEERGPTYQETQYF
>TRBD1|TRBV4-3|TRBJ1-2
CASSQGTGRVNYGYTF
>-|TRBV25-1|TRBJ1-1
CASINPWNTEAFF
>TRBD1|TRBV5-1|TRBJ2-1
CASSSFGGQGYNEQFF